This entry lists 22 T cell receptor beta chains sequenced from one sample in a study of blood T cell repertoires in COVID-19. Here immunoSEQ multiplex PCR was the method, and the copy in TCRdb shows in-frame clones only, minus some. The sample carries roughly 120,000 clones, approximately 70% recorded once. What was sequenced was peripheral blood. The receptors here all came from a woman between 55 and 75 years old with acute or convalescent COVID-19.

The chain employs TRBV20-1 and TRBJ2-5, with 9 positions matching TRBD2. The CDR3 runs to 16 residues. Germline CDR1 reads DFQATT; CDR2 reads SNEGSKA (reference sequence). V was clipped by 3 bases and J by 1 base; unmatched bases: 9. DNA of the CDR3: TGCAGTGCTAGTGGGGGAGCGGGGGGCGTCCAAGAGACCCAGTACTTC. Translating it yields CSASGGAGGVQETQYF.

CDR3 nucleotide sequence: TGCGCCAGTATCGACAGCTCTGGGGCCAACGTCCTGACTTTC. Translating it yields CASIDSSGANVLTF. This rearrangement joins TRBV5-1 to TRBJ2-6, with a weak D call TRBD1 (5 bases). Between the trimmed V and J ends, which lost 8 bases and 0 bases, there was a span of 9 bases. Germline V gene sequence: CDR1 SGHRS, CDR2 YFSETQ. The CDR3 spans 14 residues.

The genes are TRBV5-6 and TRBJ1-6; tentative D call: TRBD1 (6 bases). In germline, CDR1 is SGHDT, CDR2 YYEEEE. This CDR3 contains 16 residues. V lost 4 bases and J lost 9, with 20 bases in between. CDR3 region: CASSRGPDSIGSPLHF. The DNA for the CDR3 is TGTGCCAGCAGCCGGGGCCCGGACAGCATCGGTTCACCCCTCCACTTT.

The chain's CDR3 is CASSFRGQNTEAFF. In nucleotides, the CDR3 is TGTGCCAGCAGCTTCAGGGGACAGAACACTGAAGCTTTCTTT. The J gene is TRBJ1-1, the V gene TRBV7-3; D perhaps matches TRBD1 (6 bases). This CDR3 region has 14 residues. Germline lookup yields CDR1 SGHTA and CDR2 FQGTGA. The ends were cut back, 3 bases at V and 1 base at J, with 9 bases in the middle. The whole variable domain, filled in from reference TRBV7-3 and TRBJ1-1, reads GAGVSQTPSNKVTEKGKYVELRCDPISGHTALYWYRQSLGQGPEFLIYFQGTGAADDSGLPNDRFFAVRPEGSVSTLKIQRTERGDSAVYLCASSFRGQNTEAFFGQGTRLTVV.

This chain joins TRBV12-3 or TRBV12-4 and TRBJ1-2; 8 bases align to TRBD1. The V gene end was trimmed by 7 bases and the J gene end by 2 bases; junction bases not matched to a gene: 3. The CDR3 contains 13 residues. The CDR3 nucleotides are TGTGCCAGCAATCGACAGGGGAACTATGGCTACACCTTC. Protein product: CASNRQGNYGYTF.

The chain employs TRBV28 and TRBJ1-1, with 11 bases aligning to TRBD1. In germline, CDR1 is MDHEN, CDR2 SYDVKM. The V segment lost 4 bases and the J segment 4 bases; nucleotides outside the gene matches: 5. The CDR3 covers 15 residues. Here the CDR3 reads CASSSYGTGGTEAFF. CDR3 in DNA: TGTGCCAGCAGTTCATATGGGACAGGGGGCACTGAAGCTTTCTTT.

This chain joins TRBV20-1 and TRBJ1-2; no definite D call. From germline, CDR1 is DFQATT and CDR2 SNEGSKA (reference sequence). The CDR3 sequence is 11 residues long. V gave up 4 bases and J gave up 7 bases, with 10 bases separating them. CDR3 in DNA: TGCAGTGCTACCCCCTCGGTTGGCTACACCTTC. Translated, it gives CSATPSVGYTF.

This clone turned up a few times. The chain is built from TRBV4-3 and TRBJ1-3; D is possibly TRBD1 (6 bases). This CDR3 is built from 17 residues. Germline values: CDR1 LGHNA, CDR2 YSLEER. V gave up 2 bases and J gave up 6 bases, with 20 bases separating them. This CDR3 reads CASSQTPIGQFPNTIYF. In nucleotides, the CDR3 is TGCGCCAGCAGCCAAACCCCCATCGGACAGTTCCCAAACACCATATATTTT.

The chain carries TRBV7-3 and TRBJ2-7, with a weak D call TRBD2 (5 bases). CDR3 length equals 13 residues. The V gene's germline CDR1 is SGHTA and CDR2 FQGTGA. V was trimmed by 2 bases and J by 6 bases, leaving 11 bases between them. This CDR3 reads CASSLYEGREQYF. CDR3 in DNA: TGTGCCAGCAGCTTATATGAGGGTCGCGAGCAGTACTTC.

In this sample, this clone turned up a few times. The chain employs TRBV4-3 and TRBJ1-2; D unresolved. The CDR3 consists of 15 residues. CDR1 is LGHNA and CDR2 is YSLEER in the germline V gene. V lost 0 bases and J lost 5, with 13 bases in between. The CDR3 here is CASSQDRNRGYGYTF. CDR3 nucleotides: TGCGCCAGCAGCCAAGATCGTAATCGGGGTTATGGCTACACCTTC.

The chain has TRBV27 and TRBJ2-7; the match to TRBD1 covers 7 bases. CDR1 MNHEY and CDR2 SMNVEV come from the germline V gene (reference sequence). The V and J ends lost 0 bases and 1 base, in that order; junction bases with no gene match: 9. This CDR3 spans 17 amino acids. The CDR3 nucleotides are TGTGCCAGCAGTTTATCCACGACCGGGACAGTTTCCTACGAGCAGTACTTC. Its protein product is CASSLSTTGTVSYEQYF.

The rearrangement uses TRBV28 and TRBJ1-2, with 8 bases identical to TRBD1. Trimming removed 8 bases from V and 10 bases from J; junction bases left unmatched: 3. Looked up from germline, CDR1 is MDHEN and CDR2 is SYDVKM. The CDR3 contains 10 residues. The CDR3 sequence: CASGTGLYTF. CDR3 DNA sequence: TGTGCCAGCGGGACAGGCCTCTACACCTTC.

V gene TRBV6-5 combines with J gene TRBJ1-1; a weak D match, TRBD1 (6 bases). Germline V gene sequence: CDR1 MNHEY, CDR2 SVGAGI. This CDR3 comprises 13 residues. Trimming pared 6 bases from V and 4 bases from J, leaving 12 bases between. CDR3 sequence: CASRGGAVTEAFF. In DNA form, the CDR3 reads TGTGCCAGCAGGGGGGGGGCGGTCACTGAAGCTTTCTTT.

J is TRBJ2-7 and V is TRBV3-1 (or the pseudogene TRBV3-2); 7 bases agree with TRBD1. CDR1 is LGHDT, CDR2 YNNKEL, per germline (reference sequence). The V gene end was trimmed by 4 bases and the J gene end by 8 bases; junction bases not matched to a gene: 5. CDR3 size: 12 residues. The CDR3 DNA is TGTGCCAGCAGCCTCCGACAGGGACAGCAGTACTTC. Translation: CASSLRQGQQYF.

V and J are TRBV9 and TRBJ1-5; 12 nucleotides match TRBD1. V dropped 5 bases and J dropped 7; count of bases not matched to a gene: 10. The CDR3 totals 16 residues. Looked up from germline, CDR1 is SGDLS and CDR2 is YYNGEE. The CDR3 loop reads CASSAGTGGQGQPQHF. CDR3 nucleotides: TGTGCCAGCAGTGCCGGGACAGGGGGCCAGGGCCAGCCCCAGCATTTT. Supplemented by reference TRBV9 and TRBJ1-5, the full variable domain reads DSGVTQTPKHLITATGQRVTLRCSPRSGDLSVYWYQQSLDQGLQFLIQYYNGEERAKGNILERFSAQQFPDLHSELNLSSLELGDSALYFCASSAGTGGQGQPQHFGDGTRLSIL.

This clone was recorded once. The chain couples TRBV7-2 to TRBJ2-5; D is possibly TRBD1 (6 bases). The CDR3 runs to 16 residues. Trimming pared 5 bases from V and 4 bases from J, leaving 20 bases between. Germline V CDR1 and CDR2: SGHTA, FQGNSA. CDR3 protein: CASSKGELARGETQYF. CDR3 DNA sequence: TGTGCCAGCAGCAAGGGGGAACTTGCCCGAGGAGAGACCCAGTACTTC.

This clone has a count of ten or more. The chain recombines TRBV14 with TRBJ2-7, with D hard to call. V was cut by 7 bases and J by 3 bases, with 13 bases left in between. Germline assignment: CDR1 SGHDN and CDR2 FVKESK. The CDR3 length is 13 residues. The CDR3 DNA reads TGTGCCAGCAACAACCAACCCAACTACGAGCAGTACTTC. This encodes CASNNQPNYEQYF.

Turning to this clone: The identical CDR3 is also encoded by other nucleotide sequences in the sample. The CDR3 DNA follows: TGTGCCAGCAGTCTGGGAGGGTCCTATAATTCACCCCTCCACTTT. Amino acids: CASSLGGSYNSPLHF. This rearrangement joins TRBV11-2 to TRBJ1-6; D unresolved. Per the germline V gene, CDR1 is SGHAT and CDR2 is FQNNGV. This CDR3 has 15 residues. Trimming took off 6 bases at V and 1 base at J, with 10 bases between the two ends. Full variable domain (remainder filled in from reference TRBV11-2 and TRBJ1-6): EAGVAQSPRYKIIEKRQSVAFWCNPISGHATLYWYQQILGQGPKLLIQFQNNGVVDDSQLPKDRFSAERLKGVDSTLKIQPAKLEDSAVYLCASSLGGSYNSPLHFGNGTRLTVT.

V usage is TRBV10-3 and J usage is TRBJ2-3, with a possible D match to TRBD1 (6 bases). Germline assignment: CDR1 ENHRY and CDR2 SYGVKD. The CDR3 sequence is 13 residues long. Trimming took off 9 bases at V and 2 bases at J, with 12 bases between the two ends. This chain's CDR3 is CAMSTGDTDTQYF. In nucleotides, the CDR3 is TGTGCCATGTCGACAGGAGACACAGATACGCAGTATTTT.

V is TRBV28 and J is TRBJ2-7; 9 bases align to TRBD1. After removal of 3 bases from V and 6 bases from J, the junction contained 6 bases not matched to a gene. Looked up from germline, CDR1 is MDHEN and CDR2 is SYDVKM. The CDR3 has 14 residues. CDR3 amino acids: CASSLTGGTGEQYF. In DNA form, the CDR3 reads TGTGCCAGCAGTTTGACAGGGGGTACTGGCGAGCAGTACTTC. The full variable domain, its missing parts supplied by reference TRBV28 and TRBJ2-7, is DVKVTQSSRYLVKRTGEKVFLECVQDMDHENMFWYRQDPGLGLRLIYFSYDVKMKEKGDIPEGYSVSREKKERFSLILESASTNQTSMYLCASSLTGGTGEQYFGPGTRLTVT.

The chain joins TRBV15 to TRBJ2-5, with 7 bases that match TRBD2. Germline V CDR1 and CDR2: LNHNV, YYDKDF (reference sequence). V shed 4 bases and J 1 base; nucleotides not matched to a gene: 9. The CDR3 consists of 16 residues. As DNA, the CDR3 is TGTGCCACCAGCAAAAGGAGGCCTAGCGGCCAAGAGACCCAGTACTTC. Translation gives CATSKRRPSGQETQYF.

V usage is TRBV9 and J usage is TRBJ2-7; D may be TRBD1 (6 bases). The CDR3 is made up of 16 amino acids. Trimming stripped 4 bases from V and 5 bases from J, with 22 bases between. CDR1 is SGDLS, CDR2 YYNGEE, per germline. The CDR3 DNA reads TGTGCCAGCAGCCCAAACAGACTGGGGGCAAGGGACGAGCAGTACTTC. Protein product: CASSPNRLGARDEQYF.